This is a list of T cell receptor beta chains from one sample in a study of shared clonotypes between healthy human individuals. The assay was immunoSEQ multiplex PCR, and TCRdb's table has in-frame clones only and misses some. The data show some 380,000 clones, roughly 96% seen once. The material sequenced was memory CD8+ T cells sorted from blood. The receptor source for this set is a man aged 25 to 45 in good health. Both conserved end residues are part of each CDR3. Fields, in order: J gene, D gene, V gene, clone size, CDR3 protein, CDR3 DNA. D genes are given only for firm matches. Clone size is stated in some rows and not others, as once, few, many or a class when expanded.

j_gene: TRBJ1-1; d_gene: NA; v_gene: TRBV28; abundance: NA; CDR3aa: CASTPPLRYSLYHEAFF; CDR3nt: TGTGCCAGCACCCCCCCGTTACGCTACAGCCTTTATCATGAAGCTTTCTTT
j_gene: TRBJ1-4; d_gene: NA; v_gene: TRBV4-1; abundance: NA; CDR3aa: CASSQVGIRGNEKLFF; CDR3nt: TGCGCCAGCAGCCAAGTGGGGATAAGGGGAAATGAAAAACTGTTTTTT
j_gene: TRBJ1-2; d_gene: NA; v_gene: TRBV19; abundance: NA; CDR3aa: CASSKYTGRANYGYTF; CDR3nt: TGTGCCAGTAGTAAATACACAGGTCGGGCTAACTATGGCTACACCTTC
j_gene: TRBJ2-2; d_gene: NA; v_gene: TRBV11-1; abundance: NA; CDR3aa: CASSLAGATNTGELFF; CDR3nt: TGTGCCAGCAGCTTAGCGGGAGCCACTAACACCGGGGAGCTGTTTTTT
j_gene: TRBJ2-1; d_gene: TRBD1; v_gene: TRBV5-8; abundance: NA; CDR3aa: CASSPGRIGTGLREFF; CDR3nt: TGTGCCAGCAGCCCCGGTAGGATAGGGACAGGGCTTAGGGAGTTCTTC
j_gene: TRBJ2-4; d_gene: TRBD2; v_gene: TRBV2; abundance: NA; CDR3aa: CASSGGLAGVMAKNIQYF; CDR3nt: TGTGCCAGCAGTGGGGGACTAGCGGGAGTTATGGCCAAAAACATTCAGTACTTC
j_gene: TRBJ1-1; d_gene: NA; v_gene: TRBV28; abundance: NA; CDR3aa: CASSFWGDTEAFF; CDR3nt: TGTGCCAGCAGTTTTTGGGGGGACACTGAAGCTTTCTTT
j_gene: TRBJ2-5; d_gene: TRBD2; v_gene: TRBV5-1; abundance: once; CDR3aa: CASSLETSGSQTQYF; CDR3nt: TGCGCCAGCAGCTTGGAGACTAGCGGGAGTCAGACCCAGTACTTC
j_gene: TRBJ2-3; d_gene: TRBD2; v_gene: TRBV11-2; abundance: NA; CDR3aa: CASSFRLAGVPSTDTQYF; CDR3nt: TGTGCCAGCAGCTTTCGACTAGCGGGAGTCCCTAGCACAGATACGCAGTATTTT
j_gene: TRBJ2-7; d_gene: TRBD2; v_gene: TRBV2; abundance: NA; CDR3aa: CASRLAGEGQYF; CDR3nt: TGTGCCAGCAGACTAGCGGGAGAGGGGCAGTACTTC
j_gene: TRBJ2-6; d_gene: NA; v_gene: TRBV19; abundance: NA; CDR3aa: CASSIVRTDYNVLTF; CDR3nt: TGTGCCAGTAGTATAGTTCGGACAGACTACAACGTCCTGACTTTC
j_gene: TRBJ2-7; d_gene: TRBD2; v_gene: TRBV18; abundance: NA; CDR3aa: CASSPFPLAGVSEQYF; CDR3nt: TGTGCCAGCTCACCATTCCCTCTAGCGGGAGTGTCTGAGCAGTACTTC
j_gene: TRBJ2-1; d_gene: TRBD2; v_gene: TRBV28; abundance: NA; CDR3aa: CASSLGSVAGDGLF; CDR3nt: TGTGCCAGCAGTTTAGGCTCCGTGGCGGGAGATGGTCTCTTC
j_gene: TRBJ2-5; d_gene: TRBD1; v_gene: TRBV12-5; abundance: NA; CDR3aa: CASGLGDRLWETQYF; CDR3nt: TGTGCTAGTGGTTTGGGGGACAGGTTATGGGAGACCCAGTACTTC
j_gene: TRBJ2-7; d_gene: NA; v_gene: TRBV29-1; abundance: NA; CDR3aa: CSVALTVGYEQYF; CDR3nt: TGCAGCGTCGCATTGACAGTCGGCTACGAGCAGTACTTC
j_gene: TRBJ1-1; d_gene: NA; v_gene: TRBV30; abundance: few; CDR3aa: CAWSDGAGTEAFF; CDR3nt: TGTGCCTGGAGTGACGGGGCGGGCACTGAAGCTTTCTTT
j_gene: TRBJ2-1; d_gene: NA; v_gene: TRBV7-2; abundance: NA; CDR3aa: CASSPFGGPEQFF; CDR3nt: TGTGCCAGCAGCCCATTTGGCGGGCCCGAGCAGTTCTTC
j_gene: TRBJ2-2; d_gene: TRBD1; v_gene: TRBV7-9; abundance: NA; CDR3aa: CASSLPKGQGNTGELFF; CDR3nt: TGTGCCAGCAGCTTACCTAAGGGACAGGGGAACACCGGGGAGCTGTTTTTT
j_gene: TRBJ2-2; d_gene: NA; v_gene: TRBV6-1; abundance: once; CDR3aa: CASSEPWSGELFF; CDR3nt: TGTGCCAGCAGTGAACCTTGGTCCGGGGAGCTGTTTTTT
j_gene: TRBJ2-2; d_gene: NA; v_gene: TRBV7-2; abundance: NA; CDR3aa: CASSLWNTGELFF; CDR3nt: TGTGCCAGCAGCTTATGGAACACCGGGGAGCTGTTTTTT
j_gene: TRBJ2-3; d_gene: NA; v_gene: TRBV6-5; abundance: NA; CDR3aa: CASMRDLSTDTQYF; CDR3nt: TGTGCCAGCATGCGTGATTTGAGCACAGATACGCAGTATTTT
j_gene: TRBJ2-2; d_gene: TRBD1; v_gene: TRBV5-5; abundance: NA; CDR3aa: CASSFSPGQGHTGELFF; CDR3nt: TGTGCCAGCAGCTTTTCCCCAGGACAGGGACACACCGGGGAGCTGTTTTTT
j_gene: TRBJ2-5; d_gene: TRBD1; v_gene: TRBV5-1; abundance: NA; CDR3aa: CASSLGTEETQYF; CDR3nt: TGCGCCAGCAGCTTAGGGACAGAAGAGACCCAGTACTTC
j_gene: TRBJ2-5; d_gene: NA; v_gene: TRBV7-9; abundance: NA; CDR3aa: CASSLFEPGTQYF; CDR3nt: TGTGCCAGCAGCTTATTTGAACCAGGGACCCAGTACTTC
j_gene: TRBJ1-1; d_gene: TRBD1; v_gene: TRBV7-9; abundance: NA; CDR3aa: CASSAGQGDVNTEAFF; CDR3nt: TGTGCCAGCAGCGCCGGACAGGGGGACGTGAACACTGAAGCTTTCTTT
j_gene: TRBJ2-2; d_gene: NA; v_gene: TRBV9; abundance: NA; CDR3aa: CASSSFNMDTGELFF; CDR3nt: TGTGCCAGCAGCTCATTTAATATGGACACCGGGGAGCTGTTTTTT
j_gene: TRBJ2-2; d_gene: TRBD1; v_gene: TRBV6-5; abundance: NA; CDR3aa: CASRRAGGNTGELFF; CDR3nt: TGTGCCAGCAGGCGAGCAGGGGGGAACACCGGGGAGCTGTTTTTT
j_gene: TRBJ2-3; d_gene: TRBD2; v_gene: TRBV28; abundance: NA; CDR3aa: CASSPGTSGTDTQYF; CDR3nt: TGTGCCAGCAGTCCCGGGACTAGCGGGACAGATACGCAGTATTTT
j_gene: TRBJ2-7; d_gene: TRBD1; v_gene: TRBV11-2; abundance: NA; CDR3aa: CASSLSTGNYEQYF; CDR3nt: TGTGCCAGCAGCTTATCGACAGGGAACTACGAGCAGTACTTC
j_gene: TRBJ1-4; d_gene: NA; v_gene: TRBV19; abundance: NA; CDR3aa: CASSPRTGVLCEKLFF; CDR3nt: TGTGCCAGTAGTCCTAGGACCGGGGTCCTATGCGAAAAACTGTTTTTT
j_gene: TRBJ2-1; d_gene: TRBD2; v_gene: TRBV5-5; abundance: NA; CDR3aa: CASSLRLAEYNEQFF; CDR3nt: TGTGCCAGCAGCTTGCGACTAGCGGAATACAATGAGCAGTTCTTC
j_gene: TRBJ2-7; d_gene: TRBD1; v_gene: TRBV28; abundance: NA; CDR3aa: CASSSGTGFYEQYF; CDR3nt: TGTGCCAGCAGTTCCGGGACAGGGTTCTACGAGCAGTACTTC
j_gene: TRBJ2-3; d_gene: TRBD2; v_gene: TRBV11-2; abundance: NA; CDR3aa: CASGTREGRDTQYF; CDR3nt: TGTGCCAGCGGGACCCGGGAGGGGAGAGATACGCAGTATTTT
j_gene: TRBJ1-1; d_gene: NA; v_gene: TRBV4-1; abundance: NA; CDR3aa: CASSPVEGTEAFF; CDR3nt: TGCGCCAGCAGCCCGGTAGAGGGCACTGAAGCTTTCTTT
j_gene: TRBJ2-1; d_gene: TRBD2; v_gene: TRBV29-1; abundance: NA; CDR3aa: CSAGGSGNEQFF; CDR3nt: TGCAGCGCGGGCGGGAGTGGCAATGAGCAGTTCTTC
j_gene: TRBJ2-2; d_gene: NA; v_gene: TRBV2; abundance: NA; CDR3aa: CASSTPPRGTGELFF; CDR3nt: TGTGCCAGCAGTACCCCCCCGCGGGGTACCGGGGAGCTGTTTTTT
j_gene: TRBJ1-1; d_gene: TRBD1; v_gene: TRBV19; abundance: NA; CDR3aa: CASSRDSYTEAFF; CDR3nt: TGTGCCAGCTCCCGGGACAGTTACACTGAAGCTTTCTTT
j_gene: TRBJ2-7; d_gene: NA; v_gene: TRBV27; abundance: NA; CDR3aa: CASSLRGDKRAYEQYF; CDR3nt: TGTGCCAGCAGTTTAAGAGGGGACAAGCGGGCCTACGAGCAGTACTTC
j_gene: TRBJ1-6; d_gene: NA; v_gene: TRBV5-6; abundance: NA; CDR3aa: CASSSLRPGSYNSPLHF; CDR3nt: TGTGCCAGCAGCTCCCTGCGCCCCGGCTCCTATAATTCACCCCTCCACTTT
j_gene: TRBJ2-5; d_gene: NA; v_gene: TRBV10-1; abundance: NA; CDR3aa: CARRSAAQLKETQYF; CDR3nt: TGCGCCAGACGCTCGGCAGCGCAGCTAAAAGAGACCCAGTACTTC
j_gene: TRBJ2-7; d_gene: TRBD2; v_gene: TRBV7-2; abundance: NA; CDR3aa: CASSIWTSGMHEQYF; CDR3nt: TGTGCCAGCAGCATTTGGACTAGCGGGATGCACGAGCAGTACTTC